Reported below is one TCR beta chain. Sequencing used immunoSEQ multiplex PCR; TCRdb keeps in-frame clones, though not all of them. The table has over 100,000 clones, about nine tenths seen once. CDR3 length equals 16 residues. CDR1 and CDR2 (germline): LGHDT, YNNKEL (reference sequence). Germline trimming cut 0 bases from V and 9 bases from J; bases unmatched to any gene: 6. This sample was taken from a study of T cell responses to AZD1222 COVID-19 vaccine. The chain uses TRBV3-1 (or the pseudogene TRBV3-2) and TRBJ1-4, with 11 bases fitting TRBD1. The source of this sequence is an adult who received the MenACWY meningococcal vaccine as a control. Here the sequenced sample was peripheral blood, taken 28 days after the second dose of the MenACWY control vaccine. The CDR3 bases are TGTGCCAGCAGCCAAGAGAGGACAGGGGGCGCGAAAAAACTGTTTTTT. Protein: CASSQERTGGAKKLFF.